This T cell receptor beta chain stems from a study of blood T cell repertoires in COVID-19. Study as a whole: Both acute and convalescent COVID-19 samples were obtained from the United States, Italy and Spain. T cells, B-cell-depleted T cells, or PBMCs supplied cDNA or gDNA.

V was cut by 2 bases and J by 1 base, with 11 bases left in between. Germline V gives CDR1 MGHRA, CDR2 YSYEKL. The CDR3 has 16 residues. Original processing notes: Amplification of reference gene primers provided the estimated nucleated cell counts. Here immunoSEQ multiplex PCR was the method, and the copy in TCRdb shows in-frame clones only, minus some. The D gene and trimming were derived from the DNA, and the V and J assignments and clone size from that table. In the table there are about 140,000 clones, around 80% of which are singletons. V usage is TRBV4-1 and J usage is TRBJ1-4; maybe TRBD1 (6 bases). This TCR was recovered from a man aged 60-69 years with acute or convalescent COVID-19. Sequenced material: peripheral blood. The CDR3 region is CASSQRKGETNEKLFF. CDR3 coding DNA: TGCGCCAGCAGCCAAAGAAAGGGGGAAACTAATGAAAAACTGTTTTTT.